These T cell receptor beta chains were read from a single sample in a study of identical twins. TCRdb re-called the 5' RACE reads through MiXCR, storing one row per CDR3 protein. Of around 510,000 distinct CDR3 sequences in the sample, roughly an eighth were seen once. The data also belong to a second study, concerning yellow fever vaccine responses in identical twins.

Sequenced input: CD4+ T cells sorted from blood. These receptors were taken from a woman aged 18 to 35 in good health. The CDR3 runs from the conserved cysteine through the conserved F or W. D genes are given only for firm matches. The size entry is marked missing in some rows and otherwise reads once, few, many or a size class.

V	J	size	length	D	CDR3	DNA
TRBV6-2/TRBV6-3	TRBJ2-7	few	12	TRBD1	CASRPGQAEQYF	TGTGCCAGCAGGCCGGGACAGGCCGAGCAGTACTTC
TRBV12-3/TRBV12-4	TRBJ1-6	few	14	NA	CASSSKAYNSPLHF	TGTGCCAGCAGTTCGAAAGCCTATAATTCACCCCTCCACTTT
TRBV28	TRBJ1-6	NA	14	NA	CASSSDGNNSPLHF	TGTGCCAGCAGTTCGGACGGGAATAATTCACCCCTCCACTTT
TRBV28	TRBJ2-3	few	15	NA	CASSPTSQSVDTQYF	TGTGCCAGCAGCCCTACGAGCCAATCGGTCGATACGCAGTATTTT
TRBV7-9	TRBJ2-7	NA	16	NA	CASSFVIGISSYEQYF	TGTGCCAGCAGCTTTGTGATAGGGATCTCATCCTACGAGCAGTACTTC
TRBV3-1	TRBJ1-6	few	14	NA	CASSRTLNASPLHF	TGTGCCAGCAGCCGTACCTTGAACGCTTCACCCCTCCACTTT
TRBV11-2	TRBJ2-5	few	14	NA	CASSQGTRKETQYF	TGTGCCAGCAGCCAAGGGACTCGGAAAGAGACCCAGTACTTC
TRBV5-1	TRBJ1-5	many	14	NA	CASSFGGSGQPQHF	TGCGCCAGCAGCTTCGGGGGTAGTGGTCAGCCCCAGCATTTT
TRBV29-1	TRBJ2-4	NA	12	TRBD2	CSAEGLAHIQYF	TGCAGCGCCGAGGGACTAGCTCACATTCAGTACTTC
TRBV20-1	TRBJ2-7	few	13	TRBD1	CSASQDRGYEQYF	TGCAGTGCTAGTCAGGACAGGGGCTACGAGCAGTACTTC
TRBV6-1	TRBJ2-3	few	15	NA	CASSPGGGGPDTQYF	TGTGCCAGCAGTCCTGGGGGCGGAGGCCCAGATACGCAGTATTTT
TRBV6-5	TRBJ2-1	many	16	TRBD2	CASSYSLSGGRGEQFF	TGTGCCAGCAGTTACTCGCTGAGCGGGGGGCGGGGTGAGCAGTTCTTC
TRBV6-5	TRBJ2-3	NA	16	NA	CASSYSSRSSTDTQYF	TGTGCCAGCAGTTACTCGAGCAGGTCTAGCACAGATACGCAGTATTTT
TRBV5-1	TRBJ2-7	NA	17	TRBD2	CASSSGLAGGLSYEQYF	TGCGCCAGCAGCTCGGGACTAGCGGGCGGACTATCTTACGAGCAGTACTTC
TRBV5-1	TRBJ2-5	NA	17	NA	CASSLEGGQNPGETQYF	TGCGCCAGCAGCTTGGAAGGAGGCCAAAACCCCGGTGAGACCCAGTACTTC
TRBV5-1	TRBJ2-5	many	15	TRBD1	CASSLVDRNQETQYF	TGCGCCAGCAGCTTGGTGGACAGGAACCAAGAGACCCAGTACTTC
TRBV12-3/TRBV12-4	TRBJ2-3	many	11	NA	CASTPKGTQYF	TGTGCCAGCACACCGAAGGGTACGCAGTATTTT
TRBV2	TRBJ2-1	NA	14	TRBD1	CASSDRTGSGEQFF	TGTGCCAGCAGTGACCGGACAGGGAGCGGTGAGCAGTTCTTC
TRBV7-8	TRBJ2-3	many	12	NA	CASSLDRDTQYF	TGTGCCAGCAGCTTAGACAGGGATACGCAGTATTTT
TRBV7-2	TRBJ2-1	NA	12	NA	CASSPGLHEQFF	TGTGCCAGCAGCCCCGGCCTCCATGAGCAGTTCTTC
TRBV7-9	TRBJ1-1	NA	17	TRBD1	CASSSIPGQGTNTEAFF	TGTGCCAGCAGCTCCATACCGGGACAGGGAACGAACACTGAAGCTTTCTTT
TRBV6-1	TRBJ2-3	NA	13	TRBD2	CASSDQRGGTQYF	TGTGCCAGCAGTGATCAGAGGGGAGGGACGCAGTATTTT
TRBV7-2	TRBJ2-7	NA	19	TRBD1	CASSLTPNFGTVINYEQYF	TGTGCCAGCAGCTTAACGCCAAATTTTGGGACAGTTATTAACTACGAGCAGTACTTC
TRBV9	TRBJ2-3	NA	15	NA	CASSALRHSTDTQYF	TGTGCCAGCAGCGCGCTGAGACACAGCACAGATACGCAGTATTTT
TRBV7-6	TRBJ2-7	NA	13	NA	CASSLVRSYEQYF	TGTGCCAGCAGCTTGGTCAGATCCTACGAGCAGTACTTC
TRBV20-1	TRBJ2-6	NA	16	NA	CSASRQAGSGANVLTF	TGCAGTGCTAGCAGACAGGCGGGCTCTGGGGCCAACGTCCTGACTTTC
TRBV27	TRBJ2-2	few	16	TRBD2	CASSSGLAGDTGELFF	TGTGCCAGCAGTTCGGGACTAGCGGGAGACACCGGGGAGCTGTTTTTT
TRBV5-1	TRBJ2-7	NA	13	NA	CASSIPDSYEQYF	TGCGCCAGCAGCATTCCAGACTCCTACGAGCAGTACTTC
TRBV4-2	TRBJ2-1	many	16	NA	CASSQDWTASYNEQFF	TGTGCCAGCAGCCAAGACTGGACAGCCTCCTACAATGAGCAGTTCTTC
TRBV20-1	TRBJ2-5	NA	16	TRBD1	CSASREGQGIQETQYF	TGCAGTGCTAGTCGAGAGGGACAGGGGATACAAGAGACCCAGTACTTC
TRBV4-3	TRBJ2-3	many	16	TRBD2	CASSQVVGGTYDTQYF	TGCGCCAGCAGCCAAGTGGTGGGAGGGACGTACGATACGCAGTATTTT
TRBV19	TRBJ2-7	NA	14	NA	CASSSGISSYEQYF	TGTGCCAGTAGTAGCGGGATCTCTTCCTACGAGCAGTACTTC
TRBV2	TRBJ2-4	NA	19	TRBD1	CASRTDLGTGLLAKNIQYF	TGTGCCAGCAGGACCGACCTGGGGACAGGACTCCTAGCCAAAAACATTCAGTACTTC
TRBV27	TRBJ2-7	NA	13	NA	CASSRNRDYEQYF	TGTGCCAGCAGTCGCAACAGGGATTACGAGCAGTACTTC
TRBV5-1	TRBJ1-1	NA	15	TRBD1	CASSATPGQGAEAFF	TGCGCCAGCAGCGCGACCCCGGGACAGGGGGCTGAAGCTTTCTTT
TRBV15	TRBJ2-1	NA	15	NA	CATSTDRILGGEQFF	TGTGCCACCAGCACTGACAGGATCCTTGGCGGGGAGCAGTTCTTC
TRBV6-1	TRBJ2-3	NA	15	TRBD1	CASSRQGQGPDTQYF	TGTGCCAGCAGTCGACAGGGACAGGGTCCAGATACGCAGTATTTT
TRBV7-9	TRBJ1-5	once	16	TRBD1	CASSKTGADSNQPQHF	TGTGCCAGCAGCAAGACAGGGGCAGATAGCAATCAGCCCCAGCATTTT
TRBV20-1	TRBJ2-7	few	17	TRBD2	CSANPVLAGGGVYEQYF	TGCAGTGCCAATCCTGTCCTAGCGGGAGGGGGAGTCTACGAGCAGTACTTC
TRBV11-2	TRBJ1-5	few	14	NA	CASSQGIGNQPQHF	TGTGCCAGCAGCCAGGGGATCGGCAATCAGCCCCAGCATTTT
TRBV7-8	TRBJ2-7	few	15	TRBD2	CASSLGPSGRNEQYF	TGTGCCAGCAGCTTAGGCCCTAGCGGGAGGAACGAGCAGTACTTC
TRBV2	TRBJ2-3	NA	19	TRBD2	CASSERLASGLISTDTQYF	TGTGCCAGCAGTGAGAGGTTAGCTAGCGGGCTTATATCCACAGATACGCAGTATTTT
TRBV29-1	TRBJ2-3	few	14	TRBD1	CSVVRTGRTDTQYF	TGCAGCGTTGTCCGGACAGGGCGGACAGATACGCAGTATTTT
TRBV29-1	TRBJ2-5	many	13	NA	CSGGGQEQETQYF	TGCAGCGGTGGGGGCCAGGAACAAGAGACCCAGTACTTC
TRBV5-4	TRBJ2-1	many	13	NA	CASSLRSSDEQFF	TGTGCCAGCAGCTTGAGAAGTTCCGATGAGCAGTTCTTC
TRBV11-2	TRBJ2-7	NA	18	NA	CASSPYRVGRASSYEQYF	TGTGCCAGCAGCCCCTACCGCGTCGGCAGGGCTAGCTCCTACGAGCAGTACTTC
TRBV6-4	TRBJ2-2	NA	13	NA	CASSERGFGELFF	TGTGCCAGCAGTGAACGGGGTTTCGGGGAGCTGTTTTTT
TRBV4-2	TRBJ2-7	NA	15	TRBD1	CASSQPGTGSHEQYF	TGTGCCAGCAGCCAACCGGGGACAGGGTCCCACGAGCAGTACTTC
TRBV2	TRBJ2-7	NA	14	TRBD1	CASSDRGSTYEQYF	TGTGCCAGCAGCGACAGGGGGAGCACCTACGAGCAGTACTTC
TRBV4-3	TRBJ2-2	few	18	TRBD2	CASSQGTSGSLYTGELFF	TGCGCCAGCAGCCAGGGGACTAGCGGGAGCTTGTACACCGGGGAGCTGTTTTTT
TRBV7-2	TRBJ2-5	NA	15	NA	CASSLEGYAGETQYF	TGTGCCAGCAGCTTAGAAGGGTATGCTGGGGAGACCCAGTACTTC
TRBV15	TRBJ2-5	few	15	TRBD1	CATSRGGQGRETQYF	TGTGCCACCAGCAGAGGTGGACAGGGCCGGGAGACCCAGTACTTC
TRBV2	TRBJ2-7	NA	15	NA	CASSRRQESSYEQYF	TGTGCCAGCAGTAGAAGACAGGAGAGCTCCTACGAGCAGTACTTC
TRBV19	TRBJ2-7	few	13	NA	CASSTDTSYEQYF	TGTGCCAGTAGCACGGACACCTCCTACGAGCAGTACTTC
TRBV6-1	TRBJ2-7	many	14	TRBD2	CASRNSGRPYEQYF	TGTGCCAGCAGAAATAGCGGGAGGCCGTACGAGCAGTACTTC
TRBV10-3	TRBJ2-1	NA	15	NA	CAISEGGWGYNEQFF	TGTGCCATCAGTGAAGGAGGCTGGGGGTACAATGAGCAGTTCTTC